The rows below give T cell receptor beta chains drawn from one sample of a study of blood T cell repertoires in COVID-19. Clones were read by immunoSEQ multiplex PCR, and TCRdb kept only the in-frame ones, dropping some. This table has around 50,000 clones, around 92% appearing once. The sequenced sample was peripheral blood. These receptors all come from a human donor in a cohort sampled during active COVID-19. Each CDR3 is given with its conserved first and last residue. The order of the fields is clone size, V gene, J gene, D gene, CDR3 DNA, CDR3 protein. A D gene is named only where the DNA matches it firmly. Expanded clones are given a class, and other clones once, few, many or no size at all.

-	TRBV5-1	TRBJ2-2	-	TGCGCCAGCAGCTTGGAATCTGTCGCGAACACCGGGGAGCTGTTTTTT	CASSLESVANTGELFF
-	TRBV27	TRBJ2-4	-	TGTGCCAGCAGTTTCACGGTCGGACAGTCGACCAAAAACATTCAGTACTTC	CASSFTVGQSTKNIQYF
-	TRBV5-1	TRBJ2-7	-	TGCGCCAGCAGCCCCCCGGAGGCGTACGAGCAGTACTTC	CASSPPEAYEQYF
-	TRBV18	TRBJ1-1	-	TGTGCCAGCTCACCTCAACCGGACACTGAAGCTTTCTTT	CASSPQPDTEAFF
once	TRBV28	TRBJ2-1	TRBD2	TGTGCCAGCATTGTAGCGGGAGCATTAAATGAGCAGTTCTTC	CASIVAGALNEQFF
-	TRBV5-1	TRBJ2-7	TRBD1	TGCGCCAGCAGCCCGACCGGGACAGGGGCCTACGAGCAGTACTTC	CASSPTGTGAYEQYF
-	TRBV5-4	TRBJ2-7	-	TGTGCCAGCAGCTCCCAGACAGGCGGACCCTACGAGCAGTACTTC	CASSSQTGGPYEQYF
-	TRBV20-1	TRBJ1-1	-	TGCAGCGCAGGGTTGAACACTGAAGCTTTCTTT	CSAGLNTEAFF
-	TRBV19	TRBJ2-3	TRBD2	TGTGCCAGTAGCGGACTAGCTGCCGTCGGTACGCAGTATTTT	CASSGLAAVGTQYF
-	TRBV2	TRBJ2-3	TRBD1	TGTGCCAGCAGTCCCGACCTTGGACAGGTTGACACTAGCACAGATACGCAGTATTTT	CASSPDLGQVDTSTDTQYF
once	TRBV4-2	TRBJ2-3	TRBD2	TGTGCCAGCAGCCAAGACCCCACGGGAGGTACAGATACGCAGTATTTT	CASSQDPTGGTDTQYF
-	TRBV5-5	TRBJ1-2	-	TGTGCCAGCAGCTTGGGAGCTCCCCGGGATAGCTATGGCTACACCTTC	CASSLGAPRDSYGYTF
-	TRBV14	TRBJ1-3	-	TGTGCCAGCAGCCAAGATCAACAGGGACGAAACACCATATATTTT	CASSQDQQGRNTIYF
-	TRBV10-3	TRBJ2-2	TRBD2	TGTGCCACCGGACTAGCGGGGATATCGAACACCGGGGAGCTGTTTTTT	CATGLAGISNTGELFF
-	TRBV24-1	TRBJ1-1	TRBD1	TGTGCCACCAGGCCGGGACAGGGCACTGAAGCTTTCTTT	CATRPGQGTEAFF